This T cell receptor (beta chain) is from a study of blood T cell repertoires in COVID-19. Study context: Whether acute or convalescent, the COVID-19 samples came from the United States, Italy and Spain. From T cells, B-cell-depleted T cells, or PBMCs came the material, which was cDNA or gDNA.

The CDR3 is made up of 15 amino acids. V shed 7 bases and J 5 bases; nucleotides not matched to a gene: 7. CDR1 and CDR2 from the germline V gene are SGHTA and FQGTGA. As processed by the authors: How many nucleated cells were present was estimated from reference gene primer amplification. Profiling relied on immunoSEQ multiplex PCR, and the TCRdb table lists in-frame clones only, not all of them. The DNA was the basis for D and trimming; V, J and clone size are from that table. The sample has around 200,000 clones, 86% seen once. Sequenced input: peripheral blood. V and J are TRBV7-3 and TRBJ2-2; 10 nucleotides match TRBD1. This sequence originates from a woman aged 45-65 years with acute or convalescent COVID-19. CDR3 DNA sequence: TGTGCCAGCACCCGGACAGGGGGAGGGACCGGGGAGCTGTTTTTT. Amino acids: CASTRTGGGTGELFF. The variable domain in full, with the rest retrieved from reference TRBV7-3 and TRBJ2-2, is GAGVSQTPSNKVTEKGKYVELRCDPISGHTALYWYRQSLGQGPEFLIYFQGTGAADDSGLPNDRFFAVRPEGSVSTLKIQRTERGDSAVYLCASTRTGGGTGELFFGEGSRLTVL.